These T cell receptor beta chains were read from a single sample in a study of blood T cell repertoires in COVID-19. Sequencing was performed with immunoSEQ multiplex PCR; in TCRdb, only in-frame clones are kept and a portion is missing. This sample has 75,000 to 95,000 clones, with roughly 70% found just once. The sample comprised peripheral blood. The receptors were sampled from a man between 65 and 79 years old with COVID-19, enrolled during active disease. Both conserved end residues are part of each CDR3. Each record gives: D gene, clone size, V gene, J gene, CDR3 DNA, CDR3 protein. D genes are given only for firm matches. Clone size appears in some rows only: once, few, many, or a class for an expanded clone.

d_call: TRBD1; clone_size: .; v_call: TRBV5-1; j_call: TRBJ2-1; cdr3_nt: TGCGCCAGCAGCTTGGGACAGGGGGTGAATGAGCAGTTCTTC; cdr3_aa: CASSLGQGVNEQFF
d_call: .; clone_size: few; v_call: TRBV6-2/TRBV6-3; j_call: TRBJ2-4; cdr3_nt: TGTGCCAGCAGTCCAGACAGTCTAGCCAAAAACATTCAGTACTTC; cdr3_aa: CASSPDSLAKNIQYF
d_call: TRBD1; clone_size: .; v_call: TRBV5-1; j_call: TRBJ2-2; cdr3_nt: TGCGCCAGCAGCCCATCCCCCGGGACAGGGAACACCGGGGAGCTGTTTTTT; cdr3_aa: CASSPSPGTGNTGELFF
d_call: TRBD1; clone_size: .; v_call: TRBV19; j_call: TRBJ2-4; cdr3_nt: TGTGCCAGTAGTACCGGACAGGGACTAGCCAAAAACATTCAGTACTTC; cdr3_aa: CASSTGQGLAKNIQYF
d_call: .; clone_size: few; v_call: TRBV6-2/TRBV6-3; j_call: TRBJ2-5; cdr3_nt: TGTGCCAGCAGTTATGGCTGGGAGACCCAGTACTTC; cdr3_aa: CASSYGWETQYF
d_call: .; clone_size: .; v_call: TRBV27; j_call: TRBJ2-7; cdr3_nt: TGTGCCAGCAGTTTATCGTTTAGGGGCGCAACCGAGCAGTACTTC; cdr3_aa: CASSLSFRGATEQYF
d_call: TRBD1; clone_size: .; v_call: TRBV4-1; j_call: TRBJ1-2; cdr3_nt: TGCGCCAGCAGCCAGGACAGGGGTAATGGCTACACCTTC; cdr3_aa: CASSQDRGNGYTF
d_call: .; clone_size: .; v_call: TRBV29-1; j_call: TRBJ2-1; cdr3_nt: TGCAGCGTTGAAGGCCAGGGGTTGCCCCCAGGACAGTTCTTC; cdr3_aa: CSVEGQGLPPGQFF
d_call: TRBD2; clone_size: .; v_call: TRBV7-2; j_call: TRBJ2-7; cdr3_nt: TGTGCCAGCAGCGCTAGCGGGAGGGCCTCCTACGAGCAGTACTTC; cdr3_aa: CASSASGRASYEQYF
d_call: TRBD1; clone_size: few; v_call: TRBV7-8; j_call: TRBJ1-2; cdr3_nt: TGTGCCAGCGCACCGCGGACAGGCGCGGAAGGCTACACCTTC; cdr3_aa: CASAPRTGAEGYTF
d_call: .; clone_size: .; v_call: TRBV7-9; j_call: TRBJ1-6; cdr3_nt: TGTGCCAGCAGCTTAGGGTTGAGCTCCTATAATTCACCCCTCCACTTT; cdr3_aa: CASSLGLSSYNSPLHF
d_call: .; clone_size: few; v_call: TRBV7-8; j_call: TRBJ1-1; cdr3_nt: TGTGCCAGCAGCTTAAAAGCGTCCGGGAGGACTGAAGCTTTCTTT; cdr3_aa: CASSLKASGRTEAFF
d_call: .; clone_size: .; v_call: TRBV5-1; j_call: TRBJ2-3; cdr3_nt: TGCGCCAGCAGCGATGGGACAACCATCACAGATACGCAGTATTTT; cdr3_aa: CASSDGTTITDTQYF
d_call: .; clone_size: .; v_call: TRBV29-1; j_call: TRBJ2-1; cdr3_nt: TGCAGCGTTACAAACCTAGCGTATAATCTCCCCTCCTACAATGAGCAGTTCTTC; cdr3_aa: CSVTNLAYNLPSYNEQFF
d_call: .; clone_size: .; v_call: TRBV7-2; j_call: TRBJ2-2; cdr3_nt: TGTGCCAGCACCCCCCTGAGGGCGGTTGTCGGGGAGCTGTTTTTT; cdr3_aa: CASTPLRAVVGELFF
d_call: .; clone_size: .; v_call: TRBV12-1; j_call: TRBJ1-1; cdr3_nt: TGTGCCAGCAGCCCTGACAGGGGGTACACTGAAGCTTTCTTT; cdr3_aa: CASSPDRGYTEAFF
d_call: .; clone_size: once; v_call: TRBV25-1; j_call: TRBJ1-6; cdr3_nt: TGTGCCAGCAGTAGTAGCTCCTATAATTCACCCCTCCACTTT; cdr3_aa: CASSSSSYNSPLHF
d_call: .; clone_size: few; v_call: TRBV13; j_call: TRBJ1-5; cdr3_nt: TGTGCCAGCAGCTTAGGCCGGGGGGGCGTTGGAAATCAGCCCCAGCATTTT; cdr3_aa: CASSLGRGGVGNQPQHF
d_call: .; clone_size: .; v_call: TRBV18; j_call: TRBJ1-5; cdr3_nt: TGTGCCAGCTCACCAGCTGGGCAGGGAAGTTTTCAGCCCCAGCATTTT; cdr3_aa: CASSPAGQGSFQPQHF
d_call: .; clone_size: many; v_call: TRBV6-5; j_call: TRBJ2-6; cdr3_nt: TGTGCCAGCACTCTTAGCTCTGGGGCCAACGTCCTGACTTTC; cdr3_aa: CASTLSSGANVLTF
d_call: TRBD2; clone_size: .; v_call: TRBV7-2; j_call: TRBJ2-7; cdr3_nt: TGTGCCAGCAGCGTCGGACTAGCGGCCTCTTACGAGCAGTACTTC; cdr3_aa: CASSVGLAASYEQYF
d_call: TRBD2; clone_size: .; v_call: TRBV4-1; j_call: TRBJ2-1; cdr3_nt: TGCGCCAGCAAGGTAGCCAGCGGGAGCCCCGGTGAGCAGTTCTTC; cdr3_aa: CASKVASGSPGEQFF
d_call: .; clone_size: .; v_call: TRBV5-4; j_call: TRBJ2-2; cdr3_nt: TGTGCCAGCAGCTATTGGGGCCGGCACACCGGGGAGCTGTTTTTT; cdr3_aa: CASSYWGRHTGELFF
d_call: .; clone_size: .; v_call: TRBV20-1; j_call: TRBJ2-1; cdr3_nt: TGCAGTGCTACGCGGCGGAATGAGCAGTTCTTC; cdr3_aa: CSATRRNEQFF
d_call: .; clone_size: .; v_call: TRBV5-1; j_call: TRBJ2-6; cdr3_nt: TGCGCCAGCAGCTTCGCCGGGACAAACTCTGGGGCCAACGTCCTGACTTTC; cdr3_aa: CASSFAGTNSGANVLTF
d_call: TRBD2; clone_size: .; v_call: TRBV7-2; j_call: TRBJ2-3; cdr3_nt: TGTGCCAGCAGCTTACAAGTGGGAGGGCGTTCAGATACGCAGTATTTT; cdr3_aa: CASSLQVGGRSDTQYF
d_call: TRBD2; clone_size: .; v_call: TRBV27; j_call: TRBJ2-3; cdr3_nt: TGTGCCAGCAGTTTATTTAGCGGGAGTAACGTGGGTACGCAGTATTTT; cdr3_aa: CASSLFSGSNVGTQYF
d_call: .; clone_size: .; v_call: TRBV5-4; j_call: TRBJ2-7; cdr3_nt: TGTGCCAGCAGCTTGGGGAGTTCCGCGGACGAGCAGTACTTC; cdr3_aa: CASSLGSSADEQYF
d_call: TRBD1; clone_size: few; v_call: TRBV27; j_call: TRBJ2-1; cdr3_nt: TGTGCCAGCAGTTCGACAGGGGGCAATGAGCAGTTCTTC; cdr3_aa: CASSSTGGNEQFF
d_call: .; clone_size: .; v_call: TRBV6-5; j_call: TRBJ2-7; cdr3_nt: TGTGCCAGCAGTTACTCGGTTGGCAGGGTCATGTACGAGCAGTACTTC; cdr3_aa: CASSYSVGRVMYEQYF